These 29 T cell receptor beta chains came from one sample sequenced in a study of lymphopenia after photon versus proton radiotherapy. Clones were read by immunoSEQ multiplex PCR, and TCRdb kept only the in-frame ones, dropping some. The sample shows 37,000 or so clones, just over 85% of them seen only once. Sample: peripheral blood, taken from a patient treated with proton-based radiotherapy. The origin of the receptors is a woman in her seventies with pancreatic cancer. Some clones in this sample may be carry-over from other donors' samples.

V gene TRBV5-1 combines with J gene TRBJ2-2; 14 bases line up with TRBD2. Trimming cost V 5 bases and J 5 bases; bases outside gene matches: 2. The CDR3 loop spans 15 amino acids. CDR1 is SGHRS and CDR2 is YFSETQ in the germline V gene. CDR3 sequence reads: CASRTSGRETGELFF. The CDR3 DNA reads as TGCGCCAGCAGGACTAGCGGGAGGGAGACCGGGGAGCTGTTTTTT.

V gene TRBV9 combines with J gene TRBJ1-3; 11 nucleotides agree with TRBD1. The CDR3 has 18 amino acids. V was pared by 4 bases and J by 4 bases, with 13 bases of the junction left unmatched. Germline V gene lookup returns CDR1 SGDLS and CDR2 YYNGEE. For the CDR3, the DNA is TGTGCCAGCAGCTCCAGGACAGGGGGCCTTGGGGGAGGAAACACCATATATTTT. This encodes CASSSRTGGLGGGNTIYF.

V is TRBV5-1 and J is TRBJ2-7; the D gene is possibly TRBD2 (6 bases). V lost 4 bases and J lost 2, with 13 bases in between. CDR3 size: 14 residues. In germline, CDR1 is SGHRS, CDR2 YFSETQ. The DNA of the CDR3 is TGCGCCAGCAGCGCGGGACTGTCGACCTACGAGCAGTACTTC. It is translated as CASSAGLSTYEQYF.

The chain has TRBV4-1 and TRBJ2-3; 9 bases are shared with TRBD2. Germline V lookup: CDR1 MGHRA, CDR2 YSYEKL. V was pared by 0 bases and J by 6 bases, with 10 bases of the junction left unmatched. The CDR3 has 17 amino acids. CDR3 bases: TGCGCCAGCAGCCAAGATAGGGATAGCGGGAGCGGTGATACGCAGTATTTT. Its translation is CASSQDRDSGSGDTQYF.

The rearrangement joins TRBV6-1 to TRBJ2-7, with 7 bases identical to TRBD1. The CDR3 runs to 15 residues. Germline V gives CDR1 MNHNS, CDR2 SASEGT. V shed 0 bases, J shed 6 bases, and the junction held 8 bases outside the gene matches. Written as DNA, the CDR3 is TGTGCCAGCAGTGAAGCCGGGACAGCCAAACCCGAGCAGTACTTC. This sequence encodes CASSEAGTAKPEQYF.

The chain couples TRBV6-5 to TRBJ2-2; D is possibly TRBD1 (6 bases). V lost 4 bases, J lost 4 bases, and 13 bases lay in between. Germline V gene sequence: CDR1 MNHEY, CDR2 SVGAGI. This CDR3 is 15 amino acids long. The CDR3 nucleotides read TGTGCCAGCAGTTCCCCAAGAGGGGGCACCGGGGAGCTGTTTTTT. Its protein product is CASSSPRGGTGELFF.

In this sample, this clone turned up once. The chain carries TRBV5-5 and TRBJ2-3, with TRBD2 matching over 10 bases. CDR3 length: 16 amino acids. Unmatched junction bases numbered 3, after V lost 0 bases and J lost 2 bases. The germline V gene has CDR1 SGHKS and CDR2 YYEKEE (reference sequence). The CDR3 DNA is TGTGCCAGCAGCTTGGGAGCGGGAGGGGTCACAGATACGCAGTATTTT. Encoded protein: CASSLGAGGVTDTQYF. Complete variable domain (other parts from reference TRBV5-5 and TRBJ2-3): DAGVTQSPTHLIKTRGQQVTLRCSPISGHKSVSWYQQVLGQGPQFIFQYYEKEERGRGNFPDRFSARQFPNYSSELNVNALLLGDSALYLCASSLGAGGVTDTQYFGPGTRLTVL.

In DNA, the CDR3 is TGTGCCAGCTCACCACAGACGGGGCAGGGCCATCTGTCCTACGAGCAGTACTTC. Residues: CASSPQTGQGHLSYEQYF. The chain joins TRBV18 to TRBJ2-7; D possibly matches TRBD1 or TRBD2 (5 bases each). V was pared by 1 base and J by 1 base, with 20 bases between. CDR1 is KGHSH and CDR2 is LQKENI in the germline V gene. The CDR3 runs to 18 residues.

V is TRBV6-5 and J is TRBJ2-1, with 11 positions matching TRBD2. Germline values: CDR1 MNHEY, CDR2 SVGAGI. The CDR3 is 16 amino acids. The V and J ends lost 4 bases and 6 bases, in that order; junction bases with no gene match: 8. For the CDR3, the DNA is TGTGCCAGCAGTTCTTTAACGGGGACTAGCGGCAATGAGCAGTTCTTC. It codes for CASSSLTGTSGNEQFF.

This clone was recorded a few times. The CDR3 DNA sequence: TGTGCCAGCAGCTTACCGCGCAGGCCGAACACTGAAGCTTTCTTT. This sequence encodes CASSLPRRPNTEAFF. The rearrangement joins TRBV13 to TRBJ1-1; D gene ambiguous. The CDR3 consists of 15 residues. V lost 2 bases and J lost 1, with 11 bases in between. Germline V gene lookup returns CDR1 PRHDT and CDR2 FYEKMQ (reference sequence).

The rearrangement links TRBV28 to TRBJ2-1, with D possibly being TRBD1 (5 bases). CDR1 MDHEN and CDR2 SYDVKM come from the germline V gene. CDR3 length: 15 residues. V was cut by 6 bases and J by 3 bases, with 15 bases left in between. The CDR3 region is CASRIGQGNYNEQFF. The CDR3 nucleotides are TGTGCCAGCAGGATAGGGCAGGGCAACTACAATGAGCAGTTCTTC.

The chain couples TRBV29-1 to TRBJ2-7, with D maybe TRBD2 (6 bases). The CDR3 totals 12 residues. V was pared by 5 bases and J by 1 base, with 9 bases between. Germline CDR1 reads SQVTM; CDR2 reads ANQGSEA. This CDR3 reads CSVIGGSYEQYF. DNA of the CDR3: TGCAGCGTTATCGGGGGTTCCTACGAGCAGTACTTC.

The chain recombines TRBV5-1 with TRBJ1-6, with D uncertain. The CDR3 extends over 16 amino acids. Germline values: CDR1 SGHRS, CDR2 YFSETQ. Deletions cut 0 bases from V and 7 bases from J, with 14 bases between. Here the CDR3 DNA reads TGCGCCAGCAGCTTGGCAGCGTCTGGCCCGAATTCACCCCTCCACTTT. The encoded protein is CASSLAASGPNSPLHF.

The chain combines TRBV19 with TRBJ2-1, with TRBD2 as a possible D gene (6 bases). V dropped 7 bases and J dropped 0 bases, with 13 bases sitting between them. Germline V lookup: CDR1 LNHDA, CDR2 SQIVND (reference sequence). The CDR3 contains 15 residues. CDR3 amino acids: CASNSGPSSYNEQFF. CDR3 nucleotides: TGTGCCAGTAATAGCGGCCCTAGCTCCTACAATGAGCAGTTCTTC. The whole variable domain, filled in from reference TRBV19 and TRBJ2-1, reads DGGITQSPKYLFRKEGQNVTLSCEQNLNHDAMYWYRQDPGQGLRLIYYSQIVNDFQKGDIAEGYSVSREKKESFPLTVTSAQKNPTAFYLCASNSGPSSYNEQFFGPGTRLTVL.

CDR3 DNA sequence: TGTGCCAGCAGGGATTCTAACGAGCAGTACTTC. It yields the protein CASRDSNEQYF. The chain recombines TRBV6-5 with TRBJ2-7; D uncertain. Trimming stripped 6 bases from V and 5 bases from J, with 8 bases between. This CDR3 has 11 residues. CDR1 MNHEY and CDR2 SVGAGI come from the germline V gene.

In this sample, this clone turned up once. V and J are TRBV9 and TRBJ2-3; D not resolved. V lost 2 bases and J 4 bases, leaving 5 bases between the germline ends. The CDR3 extends over 12 amino acids. Germline loops: CDR1 SGDLS, CDR2 YYNGEE. The chain's CDR3 is CASSVGPDTQYF. As DNA, the CDR3 is TGTGCCAGCAGCGTGGGCCCAGATACGCAGTATTTT.

J is TRBJ2-3 and V is TRBV29-1; 7 positions match TRBD1. Germline values: CDR1 SQVTM, CDR2 ANQGSEA. The CDR3 extends over 13 amino acids. After removal of 4 bases from V and 6 bases from J, the junction contained 7 bases not matched to a gene. In DNA form, the CDR3 reads TGCAGCGTTGTAAGAGGGGGCTATGATACGCAGTATTTT. Protein: CSVVRGGYDTQYF.

The V and J genes are TRBV13 and TRBJ2-1; 14 nucleotides agree with TRBD2. Germline trimming cut 4 bases from V and 9 bases from J; bases unmatched to any gene: 8. This CDR3 contains 16 residues. Germline V lookup: CDR1 PRHDT, CDR2 FYEKMQ (reference sequence). The CDR3 spells CASSSGRLAGGGEQFF. The CDR3 DNA sequence: TGTGCCAGCAGCTCCGGACGACTAGCGGGAGGGGGTGAGCAGTTCTTC.

The chain is built from TRBV7-2 and TRBJ2-7; D is uncertain. The CDR3 runs to 14 residues. Germline V gene lookup returns CDR1 SGHTA and CDR2 FQGNSA. Trimming shortened V by 2 bases and J by 0 bases, and 8 bases separated the two germline ends. The DNA for the CDR3 is TGTGCCAGCAGCTTAATGATATCCTCCTACGAGCAGTACTTC. It translates to CASSLMISSYEQYF.

CDR3 amino acids: CATSRALTGAQPQHF. CDR3 in DNA: TGTGCCACCAGCAGAGCCCTGACAGGGGCTCAGCCCCAGCATTTT. This chain joins TRBV15 and TRBJ1-5; TRBD1 aligns across 8 bases. With V trimmed by 1 base and J by 6 bases, 5 bases remained unmatched. Germline CDR1 reads LNHNV; CDR2 reads YYDKDF (reference sequence). The CDR3 extends over 15 amino acids.

The CDR3 is CASSLLRSDQPQHF. Written as DNA, the CDR3 is TGTGCCAGCAGCTTATTGAGGTCGGATCAGCCCCAGCATTTT. The V and J genes are TRBV7-2 and TRBJ1-5; no firm D call. The V gene's germline CDR1 is SGHTA and CDR2 FQGNSA. The CDR3 covers 14 residues. Trimming cost V 2 bases and J 5 bases, with 10 bases left between them.

V is TRBV5-5 and J is TRBJ1-2; TRBD1 aligns across 8 bases. Per germline, CDR1 SGHKS and CDR2 YYEKEE (reference sequence). V shed 0 bases and J 2 bases; nucleotides not matched to a gene: 3. This CDR3 has 15 residues. This CDR3 reads CASSLAQGANYGYTF. The CDR3 DNA sequence: TGTGCCAGCAGCTTGGCGCAGGGGGCGAACTATGGCTACACCTTC.

The V and J genes are TRBV6-5 and TRBJ2-1; D is ambiguous. V lost 2 bases, J lost 5 bases, and 4 bases lay in between. The CDR3 consists of 12 residues. Germline values: CDR1 MNHEY, CDR2 SVGAGI. CDR3 nucleotide sequence: TGTGCCAGCAGTTACAAGGACAATGAGCAGTTCTTC. Translating it yields CASSYKDNEQFF.

This chain connects TRBV30 to TRBJ1-5, with D hard to call. With 2 bases removed from V and 2 bases from J, the gap between germline ends came to 7 bases. Germline V CDR1 and CDR2: GTSNPN, SVGIG (reference sequence). CDR3 length: 13 amino acids. The CDR3 spells CAWSWEGNQPQHF. CDR3 coding DNA: TGTGCCTGGAGTTGGGAGGGCAATCAGCCCCAGCATTTT.

The chain has TRBV6-5 and TRBJ1-2; tentatively, D is TRBD1 (5 bases). With 2 bases removed from V and 7 bases from J, the gap between germline ends came to 5 bases. Germline V CDR1 and CDR2: MNHEY, SVGAGI. The CDR3 length is 11 residues. As DNA, the CDR3 is TGTGCCAGCAGTTACAGGGGTGGCTACACCTTC. As protein: CASSYRGGYTF.

This clone was detected only a few times. V usage is TRBV6-1 and J usage is TRBJ1-2; D is undetermined. V was clipped by 3 bases and J by 2 bases, with 7 bases between them. The CDR3 is 13 amino acids. Germline CDR1 is MNHNS and CDR2 is SASEGT. CDR3 sequence reads: CASSEGQNYGYTF. The DNA of the CDR3 is TGTGCCAGCAGTGAGGGCCAGAACTATGGCTACACCTTC.

The chain has TRBV5-1 and TRBJ2-5, with 13 bases identical to TRBD2. Germline V gene data show CDR1 as SGHRS and CDR2 as YFSETQ. This CDR3 spans 16 amino acids. V lost 4 bases and J lost 5; bases outside the gene matches: 8. DNA for the CDR3: TGCGCCAGCAGCAATAGACTAGCGGGAGGTCGGGAGACCCAGTACTTC. Translating it yields CASSNRLAGGRETQYF.

The chain couples TRBV21-1 to TRBJ2-4; TRBD1, the table's D call, lacks a check against the DNA. TRBV21-1 is described as a pseudogene. The CDR3 covers 16 residues. The CDR3 is CASSAIRGLAKNIQYF. In nucleotides, the CDR3 is TGTGCCAGCAGCGCAATCAGGGGGCTAGCCAAAAACATTCAGTACTTC.

This clone was seen a single time. V and J are TRBV5-6 and TRBJ2-7, with TRBD2 as a possible D gene (6 bases). CDR1 and CDR2 (germline): SGHDT, YYEEEE. The length of the CDR3 is 15 residues. Trimming removed 2 bases at V and 3 bases at J, with 15 bases between. CDR3 DNA sequence: TGTGCCAGCAGCTTTGGATTGGGACTGAGCTACGAGCAGTACTTC. Translation: CASSFGLGLSYEQYF.